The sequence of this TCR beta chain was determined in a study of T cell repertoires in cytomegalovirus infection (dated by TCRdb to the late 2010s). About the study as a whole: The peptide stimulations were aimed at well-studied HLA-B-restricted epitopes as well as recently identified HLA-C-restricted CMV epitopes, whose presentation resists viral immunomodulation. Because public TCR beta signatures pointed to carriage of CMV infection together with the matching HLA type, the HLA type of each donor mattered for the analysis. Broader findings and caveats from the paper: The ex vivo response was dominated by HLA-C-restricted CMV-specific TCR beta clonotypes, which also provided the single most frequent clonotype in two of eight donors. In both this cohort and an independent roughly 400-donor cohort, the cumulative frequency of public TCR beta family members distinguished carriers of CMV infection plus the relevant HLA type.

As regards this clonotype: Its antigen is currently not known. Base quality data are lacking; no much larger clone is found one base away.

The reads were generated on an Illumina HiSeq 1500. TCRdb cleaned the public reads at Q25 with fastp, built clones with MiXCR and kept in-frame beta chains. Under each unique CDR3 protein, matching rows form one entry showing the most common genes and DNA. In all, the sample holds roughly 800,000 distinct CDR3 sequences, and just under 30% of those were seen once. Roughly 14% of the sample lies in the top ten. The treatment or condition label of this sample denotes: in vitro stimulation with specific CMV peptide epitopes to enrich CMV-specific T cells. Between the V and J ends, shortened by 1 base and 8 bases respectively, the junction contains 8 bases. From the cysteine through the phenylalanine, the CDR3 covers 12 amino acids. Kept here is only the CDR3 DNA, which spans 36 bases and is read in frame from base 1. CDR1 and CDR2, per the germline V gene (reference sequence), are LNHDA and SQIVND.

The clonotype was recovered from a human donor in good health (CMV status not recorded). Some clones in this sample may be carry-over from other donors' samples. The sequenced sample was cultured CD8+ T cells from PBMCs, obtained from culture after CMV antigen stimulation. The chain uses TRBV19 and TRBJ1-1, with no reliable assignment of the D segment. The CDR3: CASSIGVLEAFF. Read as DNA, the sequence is TGTGCCAGTAGTATAGGAGTCCTAGAAGCTTTCTTT.